This T cell receptor beta chain was sequenced for a study of CD8+ T cells in alopecia areata. Treatment here: oral pan-JAK inhibitor, 5-10 mg twice daily. Remarks on this clone: Its antigen is currently unknown.

Regarding the study as a whole: Elevated clonality characterized lesional scalp relative to normal scalp, particularly in alopecia totalis/universalis.

Sequencing used cDNA as its template, made by extracting RNA and reverse transcribing it. Repertoires were generated with immunoSEQ multiplex PCR, while TCRdb's copy carries only in-frame clones and drops some. The sample lists 160,000 or so clones; under 70% were seen once. The CDR3 contains 12 residues. Looked up from germline, CDR1 is MGHDK and CDR2 is SYGVNS. The genes are TRBV25-1 and TRBJ1-6; D call uncertain. The receptor's source is a human donor with alopecia areata. The sample in question was CD4+ T cells sorted from blood, obtained at week 4, from a patient treated with tofacitinib. The CDR3 DNA follows: TGTGCTTCGAAAGCCAGCTCCGTCCCCCTCCACTTT. Translated: CASKASSVPLHF.